This T cell receptor beta chain was profiled in a study of CD8 T cells in Susac syndrome (dated by TCRdb to between 2017 and 2020). The study in broad terms: Repertoire sequencing was used to test whether CD8+ T cell activation and differentiation in Susac syndrome was antigen driven.

Study-wide findings and limitations: The number of individuals in the TCR sequencing and HLA analysis was acknowledged as relatively small.

There are 15 amino acids in the CDR3, from cysteine to phenylalanine inclusive. This entry keeps only the CDR3 DNA: 45 bases, framed from base 1. Trimming removed 6 bases from V and 0 bases from J; the gene matches leave 7 bases unexplained. As encoded in the germline V gene (reference sequence), CDR1 is DFQATT while CDR2 is SNEGSKA. RNA was extracted with the RNeasy kit and 0.5 to 1 ug was reverse transcribed using random hexamers. TCR beta CDR3 regions were amplified with the immunoSEQ multiplex PCR assay covering 54 Vbeta and 13 Jbeta segments. Bias from PCR amplification was corrected by using a synthetic template baseline for primer optimization and for computational correction. Per the authors' processing: Only productive sequences were kept, with reads annotated to V, D and J genes according to IMGT and analyzed in immunoSEQ Analyzer. Clonality was computed as one minus Shannon entropy normalized by log2 of the number of productive unique sequences. Public and private clones were assessed among the 100 most prevalent clones of each patient and control. Clones were defined as Susac-specific when absent from the healthy and MS cohorts, from roughly 1,100 published viral clones and from other ImmuneACCESS disease sequences. TCRdb redid the processing of the public reads, applying fastp at Q25 and MiXCR, and retained in-frame beta chains. Rows are unified per CDR3 protein, each entry keeping the most common DNA and genes. The V and J calls were determined by TCRdb, not by the authors. This sample has over 95,000 distinct CDR3 sequences in its table, and roughly 91% of those were observed once. The ten largest clones add up to around 0.15% of the sample.

Note on this clonotype: The specificity of this receptor is unknown. Base qualities are missing; no much larger clone stands one base away.

High-throughput TCR beta sequencing profiled peripheral blood CD8+ and CD4+ T cells from healthy donors, Susac syndrome patients and multiple sclerosis patients. The healthy donors served as controls matched for age and sex. CD8+ TEMRA cells were enriched by FACS, while bulk CD8+ and CD4+ T cells were purified by magnetic negative isolation. Blood was drawn into EDTA tubes, processed within 24 hours, and PBMCs were isolated by density gradient centrifugation. PBMCs destined for TCR sequencing were cryopreserved in liquid nitrogen and later thawed in a 37 °C water bath. Purity of sorted or isolated CD4+, CD8+ and CD8+ TEMRA cells was at least 90%.

This receptor was identified in a human donor in good health. Sequenced material: CD4+ T cells from PBMCs. The rearranged chain carries TRBV20-1 and TRBJ1-5; 8 of the junction bases match TRBD1. The DNA is TGCAGTGCCGTAAAACAGGGGGTTAGCAATCAGCCCCAGCATTTT. This gives the protein CSAVKQGVSNQPQHF.